This T cell receptor beta chain was captured in a study of blood T cell repertoires in COVID-19. The table came from immunoSEQ multiplex PCR; TCRdb's copy has only in-frame clones and leaves some out. The table shows around 430,000 clones, with around 88% occurring only once. There are 13 residues in the CDR3. Germline CDR1 and CDR2: DFQATT and SNEGSKA (reference sequence). V lost 3 bases and J 1 base, leaving 10 bases between the germline ends. This clone showed up just once. The sample comprised peripheral blood. The chain has TRBV20-1 and TRBJ2-7, with D possibly being TRBD1 (5 bases). The sequence was obtained from a woman in her forties or fifties with COVID-19, enrolled during active disease. In nucleotides, the CDR3 is TGCAGTGCTAGTCAGACAGCGTCCTACGAGCAGTACTTC. Protein: CSASQTASYEQYF.